Shown below are 29 T cell receptor beta chains from a single sample sequenced in a study of blood T cell repertoires in COVID-19. Here immunoSEQ multiplex PCR was the method, and the copy in TCRdb shows in-frame clones only, minus some. The table lists 350,000 or so clones, roughly 87% of them singletons, with approximately 1% in the top ten. Sequencing input: PBMCs or T cells enriched from blood (not recorded which). All receptors come from a woman between 25 and 40 years old who had recovered from COVID-19.

This chain joins TRBV24-1 and TRBJ1-2; no clear D gene. Per the germline V gene, CDR1 is KGHDR and CDR2 is SFDVKD. V was trimmed by 9 bases and J by 1 base, leaving 11 bases between them. This CDR3 spans 13 amino acids. CDR3: CATSRSDNYGYTF. The CDR3, as DNA: TGTGCCACCTCTAGGTCGGATAACTATGGCTACACCTTC.

The chain has TRBV29-1 and TRBJ1-4, with 10 nucleotides matching TRBD1. The CDR3 has 15 residues. With 6 bases clipped from V and 9 bases from J, the junction kept 13 bases outside the gene matches. Germline CDR1 reads SQVTM; CDR2 reads ANQGSEA. The CDR3 sequence is CSVWTGGKKGKKLFF. The CDR3, as DNA: TGCAGCGTGTGGACAGGGGGAAAAAAGGGGAAAAAACTGTTTTTT.

This chain connects TRBV15 to TRBJ1-1; no definite D call. V was pared by 5 bases and J by 4 bases, with 11 bases between. CDR3 size: 13 residues. CDR1 is LNHNV and CDR2 is YYDKDF in the germline V gene (reference sequence). This CDR3 reads CATSSSAPTEAFF. The CDR3 DNA reads as TGTGCCACCAGCTCCAGCGCCCCCACTGAAGCTTTCTTT. The complete variable domain, with remaining parts taken from reference TRBV15 and TRBJ1-1, reads DAMVIQNPRYQVTQFGKPVTLSCSQTLNHNVMYWYQQKSSQAPKLLFHYYDKDFNNEADTPDNFQSRRPNTSFCFLDIRSPGLGDTAMYLCATSSSAPTEAFFGQGTRLTVV.

The V gene is TRBV19, the J gene TRBJ1-5; 7 bases map to TRBD1. The trim removed 1 base at V and 7 bases at J, leaving 7 bases unmatched. The CDR3 totals 15 residues. Germline V gene data show CDR1 as LNHDA and CDR2 as SQIVND (reference sequence). The CDR3 sequence: CASSIGQGGRQPQHF. DNA for the CDR3: TGTGCCAGTAGTATAGGACAGGGTGGGCGACAGCCCCAGCATTTT.

This clone was detected once. V usage is TRBV7-2 and J usage is TRBJ1-1; D possibly corresponds to TRBD1 (6 bases). Trimming removed 1 base at V and 2 bases at J, with 11 bases between. This CDR3 spans 15 amino acids. Germline V gene data show CDR1 as SGHTA and CDR2 as FQGNSA. The CDR3 loop reads CASSLDSRGNTEAFF. The CDR3 DNA follows: TGTGCCAGCAGCTTAGATTCCAGGGGTAACACTGAAGCTTTCTTT.

This clone was detected only a few times. The genes are TRBV5-6 and TRBJ2-7; possible D gene TRBD2, 6 bases. CDR1 and CDR2 from the germline V gene are SGHDT and YYEEEE. This CDR3 has 15 amino acids. V lost 0 bases and J lost 7, with 17 bases in between. This CDR3 reads CASSLGGGELNEQYF. Here the CDR3 DNA reads TGTGCCAGCAGCTTGGGCGGCGGGGAGTTAAATGAGCAGTACTTC.

The chain employs TRBV7-6 and TRBJ2-1; a weak D match, TRBD1 (7 bases). The CDR3 has 18 residues. Looked up from germline, CDR1 is SGHVS and CDR2 is FNYEAQ. With 1 base removed from V and 4 bases from J, the gap between germline ends came to 20 bases. CDR3 amino acids: CASSLVGGAGISYNEQFF. Here the CDR3 DNA reads TGTGCCAGCAGCTTAGTAGGGGGCGCGGGAATCTCATACAATGAGCAGTTCTTC.

The chain has TRBV28 and TRBJ1-2; TRBD1 aligns across 10 bases. V shed 6 bases and J 5 bases; nucleotides not matched to a gene: 15. CDR1 is MDHEN and CDR2 is SYDVKM in the germline V gene. The CDR3 has 17 amino acids. In nucleotides, the CDR3 is TGTGCCAGCAGCCTTACCATTCGGACAGGGGGAAATTATGGCTACACCTTC. Protein sequence: CASSLTIRTGGNYGYTF.

The chain joins TRBV9 to TRBJ1-1; unclear D gene. The CDR3 loop spans 13 amino acids. Germline CDR1 SGDLS, CDR2 YYNGEE. The V end lost 3 bases, the J end lost 2 bases, and 8 bases lay between the germline ends. The CDR3 DNA sequence: TGTGCCAGCAGCGCTGGCCTTAACACTGAAGCTTTCTTT. Its protein is CASSAGLNTEAFF.

CDR3 amino acids: CAWSEGTAEAFF. The DNA for the CDR3 is TGTGCCTGGAGCGAAGGGACAGCTGAAGCTTTCTTT. V gene TRBV30 combines with J gene TRBJ1-1, with TRBD1 matching over 7 bases. V was clipped by 3 bases and J by 6 bases; unmatched bases: 4. CDR3 size: 12 residues. In germline, CDR1 is GTSNPN, CDR2 SVGIG (reference sequence). The full variable domain, completed using reference TRBV30 and TRBJ1-1, is SQTIHQWPATLVQPVGSPLSLECTVEGTSNPNLYWYRQAAGRGLQLLFYSVGIGQISSEVPQNLSASRPQDRQFILSSKKLLLSDSGFYLCAWSEGTAEAFFGQGTRLTVV.

A single count supports this clone. This chain links TRBV2 with TRBJ1-1; D gene uncertain. Germline CDR1 reads SNHLY; CDR2 reads FYNNEI. Trimming took off 6 bases at V and 5 bases at J, with 10 bases between the two ends. The CDR3 length is 12 residues. The CDR3, as DNA: TGTGCCAGCAGGGTCAGTGTTACTGAAGCTTTCTTT. As protein: CASRVSVTEAFF.

This rearrangement joins TRBV3-1 (or the pseudogene TRBV3-2) to TRBJ2-1, with TRBD1 matching 10 bases. J gave up 3 bases and V 3 bases, and 8 bases lay outside the gene matches. Germline lookup yields CDR1 LGHDT and CDR2 YNNKEL (reference sequence). The CDR3 runs 17 residues. The CDR3 DNA sequence: TGTGCCAGCAGCCACGACCGGACAGGGGGAGGCTACAATGAGCAGTTCTTC. Translating gives CASSHDRTGGGYNEQFF.

This sequence joins TRBV6-6 and TRBJ2-5; D is unresolved. Trimming left V 6 bases short and J 2 bases short, with 10 bases between. CDR1 and CDR2 (germline): MNHNY, SVGAGI (reference sequence). This CDR3 region has 13 residues. CDR3 sequence (DNA): TGTGCCAGCAGAGACCGGGTTCAAGAGACCCAGTACTTC. Residues: CASRDRVQETQYF.

The gene calls are TRBV7-2 and TRBJ2-5; 8 positions agree with TRBD2. This CDR3 contains 14 residues. Germline CDR1 and CDR2: SGHTA and FQGNSA. V was pared by 4 bases and J by 5 bases, with 6 bases of the junction left unmatched. The CDR3, as DNA: TGTGCCAGCAGCTCCGGGACTAGAAAGGAGACCCAGTACTTC. This codes for CASSSGTRKETQYF. The variable domain in full, completed from reference TRBV7-2 and TRBJ2-5, reads GAGVSQSPSNKVTEKGKDVELRCDPISGHTALYWYRQSLGQGLEFLIYFQGNSAPDKSGLPSDRFSAERTGGSVSTLTIQRTQQEDSAVYLCASSSGTRKETQYFGPGTRLLVL.

The chain joins TRBV6-1 to TRBJ2-1; 9 bases align to TRBD2. CDR1 and CDR2 from the germline V gene are MNHNS and SASEGT. After removal of 2 bases from V and 5 bases from J, the junction contained 4 bases not matched to a gene. The CDR3 is made up of 15 amino acids. CDR3 DNA: TGTGCCAGCAGTGAAAGGGTAGCGGGGGACAATGAGCAGTTCTTC. This gives the protein CASSERVAGDNEQFF.

This clone was picked up one time. The chain is built from TRBV5-1 and TRBJ1-2; D is possibly TRBD1 (6 bases). V shed 2 bases and J shed 3 bases, with 8 bases lying between them. This CDR3 contains 13 residues. Germline V CDR1 and CDR2: SGHRS, YFSETQ. The CDR3 nucleotides read TGCGCCAGCAGCTTCCGGACAGACTATGGCTACACCTTC. Amino acid sequence: CASSFRTDYGYTF.

The V gene is TRBV27, the J gene TRBJ2-2, with a tentative D call TRBD1 (6 bases). Trimming stripped 6 bases from V and 2 bases from J, with 19 bases between. CDR3 size: 17 residues. Germline V gives CDR1 MNHEY, CDR2 SMNVEV (reference sequence). The CDR3 nucleotides are TGTGCCAGCAGCCGTCCTTCCGGCAGGGGTAACACCGGGGAGCTGTTTTTT. As protein: CASSRPSGRGNTGELFF.

This chain uses TRBV10-2 with TRBJ2-2; possible D gene TRBD2, 5 bases. The CDR3 spans 14 residues. Germline lookup yields CDR1 WSHSY and CDR2 SAAADI. Between the trimmed V and J ends, which lost 3 bases and 5 bases, there was a span of 10 bases. This CDR3 reads CASSDQRRTGELFF. The CDR3 nucleotides read TGCGCCAGCAGTGATCAACGGAGGACCGGGGAGCTGTTTTTT.

The chain carries TRBV3-1 (or the pseudogene TRBV3-2) and TRBJ2-1; TRBD2 agrees at 16 bases. Germline CDR1 is LGHDT and CDR2 is YNNKEL (reference sequence). Trimming removed 4 bases from V and 6 bases from J; junction bases left unmatched: 6. This CDR3 is 17 amino acids long. CDR3 residues: CASSPGTSGGASNEQFF. The CDR3 DNA sequence: TGTGCCAGCAGCCCGGGGACTAGCGGGGGGGCCAGCAATGAGCAGTTCTTC.

This clone was recorded only once. The rearrangement links TRBV10-3 to TRBJ2-3, with TRBD2 identical over 9 bases. The V gene's germline CDR1 is ENHRY and CDR2 SYGVKD. The CDR3 spans 14 residues. Unmatched junction bases numbered 9, after V lost 8 bases and J lost 6 bases. The DNA of the CDR3 is TGTGCCATCGGCGGCGCGGGGGGGTCGGATACGCAGTATTTT. Translating gives CAIGGAGGSDTQYF.

This chain connects TRBV6-5 to TRBJ1-1, with 11 positions matching TRBD1. Germline CDR1 reads MNHEY; CDR2 reads SVGAGI. With V trimmed by 2 bases and J by 1 base, 3 bases remained unmatched. CDR3 length equals 16 residues. CDR3 protein: CASSYGTGGGNTEAFF. CDR3 nucleotide sequence: TGTGCCAGCAGTTACGGGACAGGGGGAGGGAACACTGAAGCTTTCTTT.

V gene TRBV5-1 combines with J gene TRBJ2-1; 11 bases are shared with TRBD2. Germline V lookup: CDR1 SGHRS, CDR2 YFSETQ. The CDR3 loop spans 16 amino acids. The junction had 6 bases not matched to a gene; V was cut back by 3 bases and J by 4 bases. CDR3 in DNA: TGCGCCAGCAGCTGGGGACTAGCGGTGGATTACAATGAGCAGTTCTTC. This gives the protein CASSWGLAVDYNEQFF.

The chain carries TRBV5-5 and TRBJ1-5, with D possibly being TRBD1 (5 bases). Trimming left V 4 bases short and J 2 bases short, with 22 bases between. Per the germline V gene, CDR1 is SGHKS and CDR2 is YYEKEE (reference sequence). This CDR3 is built from 18 residues. Here the CDR3 reads CASSPLQRTTARNQPQHF. The CDR3 DNA is TGTGCCAGCAGCCCCCTCCAAAGGACAACAGCCCGCAATCAGCCCCAGCATTTT.

This chain connects TRBV5-1 to TRBJ2-5; D remains ambiguous. This CDR3 contains 13 residues. The V end was cut by 0 bases, the J end by 2 bases, with 5 bases between. Per the germline V gene, CDR1 is SGHRS and CDR2 is YFSETQ. Here the CDR3 DNA reads TGCGCCAGCAGCTTGGCTCTACAAGAGACCCAGTACTTC. Its translation is CASSLALQETQYF.

The chain employs TRBV7-8 and TRBJ2-2; 7 bases are shared with TRBD1. CDR3 length: 15 amino acids. CDR1 is SGHVS and CDR2 is FQNEAQ in the germline V gene. V was pared by 5 bases and J by 0 bases, with 3 bases of the junction left unmatched. The CDR3 region is CASSRGGANTGELFF. The CDR3 nucleotides are TGTGCCAGCAGCCGAGGGGGCGCGAACACCGGGGAGCTGTTTTTT.

The genes are TRBV6-5 and TRBJ1-6, with D possibly matching TRBD1 (5 bases). CDR1 MNHEY and CDR2 SVGAGI come from the germline V gene. V lost 5 bases and J lost 5, with 7 bases in between. The CDR3 is 13 amino acids. The CDR3 bases are TGTGCCAGCAGTCTGACAGATAATTCACCCCTCCACTTT. Protein sequence: CASSLTDNSPLHF.

The CDR3 reads CASSYNHPRTGSYNEQFF. As DNA, the CDR3 is TGTGCCAGCAGTTACAATCATCCTCGGACAGGGAGCTACAATGAGCAGTTCTTC. V and J are TRBV28 and TRBJ2-1; TRBD1 matches at 8 bases. CDR1 and CDR2 from the germline V gene are MDHEN and SYDVKM. The CDR3 contains 18 residues. J lost 3 bases, V lost 4 bases, and 14 bases had no gene match.

This clone occurred many times. Here the CDR3 reads CASSLGTGPNYGYTF. CDR3 sequence (DNA): TGTGCCAGCAGCTTGGGGACAGGGCCTAACTATGGCTACACCTTC. V and J are TRBV5-4 and TRBJ1-2, with 8 bases lining up with TRBD1. The V gene end was trimmed by 0 bases and the J gene end by 0 bases; junction bases not matched to a gene: 1. Germline loops: CDR1 SGHNT, CDR2 YYREEE (reference sequence). CDR3 length equals 15 residues.

V is TRBV19 and J is TRBJ1-1; tentative D call: TRBD1 (6 bases). CDR1 is LNHDA, CDR2 SQIVND, per germline (reference sequence). V lost 4 bases, J lost 5 bases, and 8 bases lay in between. The CDR3 spans 12 residues. The CDR3 protein is CASSTGVTEAFF. CDR3 nucleotides: TGTGCCAGTAGTACAGGGGTGACTGAAGCTTTCTTT.